This T cell receptor beta chain was profiled in a study of Ad26.COV2.S vaccination and SARS-CoV-2 variants (dated by TCRdb to the early 2020s). As for the study more broadly: Donors in the vaccine arm were drawn from COV1001, a multicentre, randomized, double-blind, placebo-controlled phase I-IIa trial testing Ad26.COV2.S in healthy adults. Ad26.COV2.S was given intramuscularly at 5x10^10 or 1x10^11 viral particles, as a single shot or as two shots 56 days apart. TCRbeta repertoire sequencing was used to assess the specificity and breadth of SARS-CoV-2-reactive T cell receptors after Ad26.COV2.S vaccination. A total of some 30 samples were included in the TCR-sequenced set, comprising around 20 Ad26.COV2.S vaccine recipients, 5 placebo recipients and 8 SARS-CoV-2 convalescent individuals. Participants in the trial were split at random into five groups of five each, receiving low-dose or high-dose Ad26.COV2.S once or twice, or else placebo on both occasions. Blinding of investigators to trial group allocation was maintained during experiments and outcome assessment. The research as a whole found: Spike-specific TCR breadth was higher in Ad26.COV2.S recipients than in placebo recipients (P = 0.0014). After vaccination, spike-specific CD8+ and CD4+ T cell responses were reported to show substantial breadth. The authors noted that the TCR breadth and depth analyses may have underestimated total T cell responses. The study was not powered to compare responses between vaccine doses or regimens. Vaccine and placebo recipients had comparable non-spike TCR breadth, which fits with the vaccine containing only spike.

The treatment or condition label, read with the paper, signifies: around 19 received Ad26.COV2.S at low or high dose, single or two shots; about five received placebo; per-sample allocation not given. Repertoires of vaccine and placebo recipients were sequenced from samples collected on day 63 after the first injection. Between 29 July and 7 August 2020, Cohort 1b enrolled 25 adults aged 18-55 years at one site in Boston, USA. Ad26.COV2.S was a replication-incompetent adenovirus type 26 vector expressing a prefusion-stabilized SARS-CoV-2 spike protein from the original Wuhan strain. The immunoSEQ Assay was the method used to sequence TCRbeta CDR3 regions. After extraction, genomic DNA underwent amplification by bias-controlled multiplex PCR, followed by high-throughput sequencing. The published analysis was carried out like this. To quantify the absolute abundance of every unique TCRbeta CDR3 region, sequences were collapsed and filtered. T cell fraction was estimated by normalizing TCRbeta template counts to usable DNA, which was measured by amplifying reference genes present in all nucleated cells. Repertoire TCRs were annotated as SARS-CoV-2-specific by exact matching of V gene, CDR3 amino acid sequence and J gene to a known reactive TCR set. The reference SARS-CoV-2 TCR set was derived from MIRA and filtered for enrichment in COVID-19-positive ImmuneCODE repertoires, a step that removed public or cross-reactive TCRs. Using the MIRA antigens, annotated TCRs were further analysed by specific ORF or by position within an ORF. Breadth was defined as the number of annotated unique rearrangements divided by the total number of unique productive rearrangements, and depth was defined as the summed frequency of the annotated unique rearrangements. TCR breadth was compared between groups using two-sided Wilcoxon rank-sum tests. TCRdb stores this immuneACCESS table with in-frame sequences only. Part of the clones is absent; in the studies checked, under half of the shortfall reflects unresolved V genes, and no reason is known for the rest. From that table come the V and J calls and clone size; the DNA was used to work out D and trimming. For this sample the table gives 300,000 to 400,000 clones, of which roughly nine tenths were detected only once. The ten largest clones add up to about 5% of the sample.

A distance of 15 bases separates the germline ends of V and J, which lose 7 bases and 2 bases respectively. For CDR1 and CDR2, the germline V gene lists SNHLY and FYNNEI. The CDR3 contains 15 residues, cysteine and phenylalanine counted. Only the CDR3 region is kept as DNA, spanning 45 bases read in frame from base 1. With regard to this clone: Its antigen is still unknown. Base-call qualities are not available, and no considerably larger clone is one nucleotide away.

The sequence is built from TRBV2 and TRBJ2-1; D gene: possibly TRBD1, on 5 matching bases. This receptor was taken from a person between 18 and 60 years old who received the Ad26.COV2.S COVID-19 vaccine or a placebo. The material sequenced was peripheral blood, taken in a trial of Ad26.COV2.S vaccine versus placebo. The CDR3 region: CASKGVQVTYNEQFF. The nucleotides are TGTGCCAGCAAAGGGGTACAGGTAACCTACAATGAGCAGTTCTTC.